Presented here are 22 T cell receptor beta chains from one specimen sequenced in a study of T cell repertoires in cytomegalovirus infection. MiXCR, applied by TCRdb to the reads, yields one record per CDR3 protein. The table lists approximately 250,000 distinct CDR3 sequences, 10% to 15% of them singletons. The sequencing sample was made of PBMCs. The receptors were gathered from a human donor in good health (CMV status not recorded). Some clones in this sample may be carry-over from other donors' samples.

This clonotype was counted many times. The CDR3 DNA reads TGTGCCAGCAGCTTAGGTTTGGCGGGGGGGCCTTTGGGAAACATTCAGTACTTC. Translated, it gives CASSLGLAGGPLGNIQYF. This sequence joins TRBV7-2 and TRBJ2-4; 9 positions agree with TRBD2. V lost 1 base and J lost 6; bases outside the gene matches: 13. The length of the CDR3 is 18 residues. Per the germline V gene, CDR1 is SGHTA and CDR2 is FQGNSA.

In this sample, this clonotype turned up many times. The chain joins TRBV5-1 to TRBJ2-3, with D possibly TRBD1 on 6 matching bases. With 0 bases removed from V and 1 base from J, the gap between germline ends came to 12 bases. This CDR3 is built from 16 residues. Germline CDR1 is SGHRS and CDR2 is YFSETQ. CDR3 in DNA: TGCGCCAGCAGCTTGGCCCCAGGGGTGGGCACAGATACGCAGTATTTT. Its protein is CASSLAPGVGTDTQYF.

This clonotype has a count of ten or more. The V gene is TRBV6-1, the J gene TRBJ2-1; TRBD1 matches at 12 bases. V lost 7 bases, J lost 3 bases, and 4 bases stayed unmatched. This CDR3 is 15 amino acids long. Germline-derived CDR1 and CDR2 are MNHNS and SASEGT. The CDR3 nucleotides read TGTGCCAGCACCGGGACAGGGGGCGGCTACAATGAGCAGTTCTTC. It codes for CASTGTGGGYNEQFF.

This clonotype was counted many times. V usage is TRBV11-1 and J usage is TRBJ1-1, with a tentative D call TRBD1 (5 bases). The CDR3 covers 17 residues. The germline V gene encodes CDR1 SGHAT and CDR2 FQDESV (reference sequence). Trimming took 5 bases from V and 2 from J, leaving 21 bases between them. The DNA for the CDR3 is TGTGCCAGCAGCCTATCCTCATCCGGGACGCCTAACACTGAAGCTTTCTTT. Protein sequence: CASSLSSSGTPNTEAFF.

The sample holds a few counts of this clonotype. The chain joins TRBV12-3 or TRBV12-4 to TRBJ2-7; D is uncertain. This CDR3 has 12 amino acids. Deletions cut 5 bases from V and 7 bases from J, with 12 bases between. As DNA, the CDR3 is TGTGCCAGCAGTGCCCGGGCTCGTGAGCAGTACTTC. The encoded protein is CASSARAREQYF.

This clonotype was counted many times. V gene TRBV6-1 combines with J gene TRBJ1-4, with D unresolved. Germline values: CDR1 MNHNS, CDR2 SASEGT. Trimming removed 4 bases from V and 7 bases from J, with 22 bases in between. This CDR3 region has 17 residues. The CDR3 reads CASSADLATWGSEKLFF. Here the CDR3 DNA reads TGTGCCAGCAGTGCTGACCTGGCGACGTGGGGAAGTGAAAAACTGTTTTTT.

A few counts support this clonotype. The chain uses TRBV29-1 and TRBJ2-3; 9 nucleotides agree with TRBD1. The V gene end was trimmed by 7 bases and the J gene end by 6 bases; junction bases not matched to a gene: 8. Germline assignment: CDR1 SQVTM and CDR2 ANQGSEA. This CDR3 has 13 amino acids. The CDR3 DNA reads as TGCAGCGCGCCGGGACAGGGCGGGGATACGCAGTATTTT. The encoded protein is CSAPGQGGDTQYF.

This clonotype was seen ten or more times. The genes are TRBV7-2 and TRBJ1-2, with a weak D call TRBD1 (5 bases). V lost 6 bases and J lost 4, with 12 bases in between. The CDR3 consists of 13 residues. Germline values: CDR1 SGHTA, CDR2 FQGNSA. The CDR3 nucleotides are TGTGCCAGCAGATCAGGGTGGGGCTATGGCTACACCTTC. Translating gives CASRSGWGYGYTF.

The sample holds many counts of this clonotype. J is TRBJ1-1 and V is TRBV7-2; D gene ambiguous. Trimming cost V 0 bases and J 4 bases, with 15 bases left between them. Germline CDR1 reads SGHTA; CDR2 reads FQGNSA. The CDR3 covers 16 residues. The CDR3 loop reads CASSLAIGGRTTEAFF. The CDR3 DNA sequence: TGTGCCAGCAGCTTAGCCATTGGAGGCAGAACCACTGAAGCTTTCTTT.

This clonotype was observed a few times. The chain combines TRBV19 with TRBJ1-5, with D maybe TRBD1 (5 bases). Germline CDR1 reads LNHDA; CDR2 reads SQIVND (reference sequence). The ends were cut back, 8 bases at V and 2 bases at J, with 16 bases in the middle. The CDR3 is made up of 15 amino acids. This CDR3 reads CASRHQGVGNQPQHF. For the CDR3, the DNA is TGTGCCAGTCGTCATCAGGGTGTGGGCAATCAGCCCCAGCATTTT.

This clonotype appeared many times. The chain is built from TRBV7-3 and TRBJ1-2, with 10 positions matching TRBD1. This CDR3 comprises 13 residues. Germline V gene sequence: CDR1 SGHTA, CDR2 FQGTGA. With 6 bases clipped from V and 8 bases from J, the junction kept 6 bases outside the gene matches. CDR3 bases: TGTGCCAGCAGTTTAGGACAGGGGGACGGCTACACCTTC. It specifies CASSLGQGDGYTF.

This clonotype was observed a handful of times. J is TRBJ2-2 and V is TRBV19, with D perhaps TRBD1 or TRBD2 (5 bases each). This CDR3 is built from 14 residues. V lost 9 bases, J lost 7 bases, and 18 bases lay in between. The germline gives CDR1 LNHDA, CDR2 SQIVND (reference sequence). The CDR3 DNA is TGTGCCAGCCTTCCGGGACCCCCAAGCGGGGAGCTGTTTTTT. It encodes CASLPGPPSGELFF.

On this clonotype itself: A read error is possible here, since a much larger clone lies one base away. The rearrangement uses TRBV25-1 and TRBJ2-3; D is tentatively TRBD1 or TRBD2 (5 bases each). The CDR3 length is 15 residues. Germline CDR1 and CDR2: MGHDK and SYGVNS. DNA for the CDR3: TGTGCCCGCAGTGACCCGGGACGATCCACAGATACGCAGTATTTT. Residues: CARSDPGRSTDTQYF.

This sequence joins TRBV24-1 and TRBJ2-4, with 8 bases that match TRBD1. The V segment lost 3 bases and the J segment 3 bases; nucleotides outside the gene matches: 3. In germline, CDR1 is KGHDR, CDR2 SFDVKD. CDR3 size: 15 residues. The CDR3 sequence is CATSDGQGGKNIQYF. CDR3 sequence (DNA): TGTGCCACCAGTGATGGACAGGGCGGCAAAAACATTCAGTACTTC.

The chain combines TRBV20-1 with TRBJ2-3; TRBD2 matches at 11 bases. Trimming at V came to 2 bases and at J to 3 bases, leaving 4 bases not matched to a gene. Per germline, CDR1 DFQATT and CDR2 SNEGSKA (reference sequence). This CDR3 has 15 residues. The CDR3, as DNA: TGCAGTGCTAGATTAGCGGGGGGGTCGACAGATACGCAGTATTTT. Protein: CSARLAGGSTDTQYF.

The chain has TRBV25-1 and TRBJ1-1; no firm D call. Trimming removed 1 base at V and 4 bases at J, with 7 bases between. CDR1 is MGHDK and CDR2 is SYGVNS in the germline V gene. The CDR3 spans 13 residues. CDR3 in amino acids: CASSEWAGTEAFF. The CDR3 nucleotides are TGTGCCAGCAGTGAATGGGCGGGCACTGAAGCTTTCTTT.

The chain is built from TRBV28 and TRBJ1-1, with 7 bases matching TRBD1. Germline V gives CDR1 MDHEN, CDR2 SYDVKM. J was trimmed by 8 bases and V by 7 bases; bases with no gene match: 10. This CDR3 region has 13 residues. In nucleotides, the CDR3 is TGTGCCAGCATCTTCCACTCGACAGGGGAAGCTTTCTTT. It codes for CASIFHSTGEAFF.

This chain links TRBV3-1 with TRBJ1-5, with 7 bases aligning to TRBD1. The CDR3 contains 15 residues. With 0 bases clipped from V and 9 bases from J, the junction kept 8 bases outside the gene matches. Germline CDR1 and CDR2: LGHDT and YNNKEL (reference sequence). The CDR3 nucleotides read TGTGCCAGCAGCCAAGACGGGGAGGGGGCTCGGCCCCAGCATTTT. Translation: CASSQDGEGARPQHF.

In this sample, this clonotype turned up many times. V usage is TRBV25-1 and J usage is TRBJ1-4; 9 nucleotides line up with TRBD1. The length of the CDR3 is 16 residues. In germline, CDR1 is MGHDK, CDR2 SYGVNS. With 3 bases clipped from V and 11 bases from J, the junction kept 13 bases outside the gene matches. CDR3 sequence: CASSDPRTGALGKLFF. The CDR3 region has the DNA TGTGCCAGCAGTGACCCCCGGACAGGGGCCCTGGGGAAACTGTTTTTT.

On this clonotype itself: Germline is not matched at one junction end, which may reflect a read error. The CDR3 is CAGSLDSGGYNEQFF. The CDR3 DNA is TGCGCCGGCAGCTTGGACAGCGGGGGGTACAATGAGCAGTTCTTC. This chain joins TRBV5-1 and TRBJ2-1; TRBD2 agrees at 9 bases. The CDR3 is 15 amino acids. Germline CDR1 and CDR2: SGHRS and YFSETQ.

The chain has TRBV12-3 or TRBV12-4 and TRBJ1-5, with 7 bases identical to TRBD1. Losses at the gene ends were 4 bases for V and 3 bases for J; bases not matched to a gene: 9. The CDR3 runs 16 residues. The CDR3 coding sequence is TGTGCCAGCAGTTACTACCAGGGGGACCCCAATCAGCCCCAGCATTTT. Its protein is CASSYYQGDPNQPQHF.

The chain has TRBV20-1 and TRBJ2-4; 7 bases are a match to TRBD1. The CDR3 is 16 residues long. CDR1 DFQATT and CDR2 SNEGSKA come from the germline V gene (reference sequence). The V and J ends lost 3 bases and 8 bases, in that order; junction bases with no gene match: 16. For the CDR3, the DNA is TGCAGTGCTAGGGCCCCCCGACCAGGGGGTAGGGACATTCAGTACTTC. Translating gives CSARAPRPGGRDIQYF.